The source of this T cell receptor (beta chain) is a study of cytomegalovirus exposure and HLA in healthy donors (dated by TCRdb to the late 2010s). About the study as a whole: The 666 repertoires of the first cohort and the roughly 120 validation repertoires were produced on the same platform, according to a later analysis. The study aimed to test whether signatures of past pathogen exposure could be identified by cataloging public T cell receptors. Along with the approximately 650-subject first cohort, a separate validation cohort of some 130 different subjects was used. High-throughput TCR immunosequencing, statistical association of individual TCRs with disease status, and machine learning were combined to predict cytomegalovirus infection status.

Overall results and qualifications from the work: Across donors, most TCR sequences were observed very rarely, whereas some public TCRs were present in many individuals. Three of the identified cytomegalovirus-associated TCR beta chains were confirmed in vitro to be specific for cytomegalovirus antigens. A total of fewer than 200 TCR beta chains were listed by the study as associated with cytomegalovirus. The authors suggested that the approach could potentially be generalized to other disease states and immunological phenotypes. A later analysis found that TCRs clustered in the first cohort also tended to co-occur in the 120 validation repertoires, with roughly 95% of cluster scores above 0. All 120 or so repertoires were used to score co-occurrence in the validation cohort in a later analysis, because that analysis had no HLA typing for the cohort. The classifier was reported to diagnose cytomegalovirus status with high specificity and sensitivity in both the original cohort and the validation cohort.

Spanning cysteine to phenylalanine, the CDR3 consists of 14 amino acids. The only DNA kept is the CDR3, 42 bases in frame from the first base. Reading the germline V gene gives CDR1 SNHLY and CDR2 FYNNEI. Trimming accounts for 7 bases at V and 6 bases at J, while the number of junction bases matched to no gene is 7. About this clone: Its antigen target is currently unknown. The record has no base qualities; no much larger clone is one base away.

Library preparation used the immunoSEQ multiplex PCR assay. Per the source publication's procedure: To diagnose cytomegalovirus status from the catalog of TCR beta chain sequences, a statistical classification framework was built. The source is immuneACCESS, and TCRdb retained only in-frame sequences with V and J called. Part of the clones is not carried over; for the studies checked, unresolved V genes explain less than half of this, and the remainder is unexplained. The V and J calls and clone size are taken from that table; D and trimming were inferred from the DNA. For this sample there are some 140,000 clones; 80% to 90% appear just once. The top ten clones comprise roughly 6.4% of the sample. Separate from the roughly 700-subject first cohort, the validation cohort of some 130 subjects was the group to which the donors belonged.

The TCR comes from a woman aged 25 to 39 in good health and CMV-seropositive. Input material: PBMCs. The rearrangement combines TRBV2 with TRBJ1-5; TRBD1 fits 9 bases in the junction. The CDR3: CASNARDRAQPQHF. The nucleotide sequence reads as follows: TGTGCCAGCAACGCCCGGGACAGGGCTCAGCCCCAGCATTTT.